This TCR beta chain stems from a study of OX40 agonist ivuxolimab in advanced cancers. Whole-study context: Dose-escalation patients had hepatocellular carcinoma, melanoma, renal cell or head and neck cancer. General study points: Compared with CD4+, CD8+ T cells on average had more expanded clones.

About this clone: The antigen is undetermined.

Clones were read by immunoSEQ multiplex PCR, and TCRdb kept only the in-frame ones, dropping some. In the table there are several thousand clones, 75% to 90% of which are singletons. The receptor comes from an adult with an advanced solid tumor such as melanoma, head and neck, liver or kidney cancer. This material consisted of CD4+ or CD8+ T cells sorted from blood, taken in a trial of the OX40 agonist ivuxolimab.

The CDR3: CASSVEDRASYEQYF. DNA for the CDR3: TGTGCCAGCAGTGTAGAGGACAGGGCCTCCTACGAGCAGTACTTC. V gene TRBV6-1 combines with J gene TRBJ2-7; 8 bases are shared with TRBD1. The CDR3 covers 15 residues. Trimming at V came to 4 bases and at J to 0 bases, leaving 5 bases not matched to a gene. Germline assignment: CDR1 MNHNS and CDR2 SASEGT.